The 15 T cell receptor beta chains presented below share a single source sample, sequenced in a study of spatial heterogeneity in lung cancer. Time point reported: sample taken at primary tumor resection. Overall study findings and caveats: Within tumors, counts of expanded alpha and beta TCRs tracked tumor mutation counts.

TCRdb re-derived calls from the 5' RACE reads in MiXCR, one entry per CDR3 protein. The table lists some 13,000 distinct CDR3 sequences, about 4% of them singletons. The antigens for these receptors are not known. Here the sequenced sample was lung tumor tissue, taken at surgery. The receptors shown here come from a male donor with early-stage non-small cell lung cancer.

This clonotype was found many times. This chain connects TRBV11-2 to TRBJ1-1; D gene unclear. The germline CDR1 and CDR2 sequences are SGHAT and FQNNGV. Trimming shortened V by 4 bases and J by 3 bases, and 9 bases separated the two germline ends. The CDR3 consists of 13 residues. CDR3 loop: CASSSQSYTEAFF. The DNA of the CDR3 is TGTGCCAGCAGCTCACAGAGTTACACTGAAGCTTTCTTT.

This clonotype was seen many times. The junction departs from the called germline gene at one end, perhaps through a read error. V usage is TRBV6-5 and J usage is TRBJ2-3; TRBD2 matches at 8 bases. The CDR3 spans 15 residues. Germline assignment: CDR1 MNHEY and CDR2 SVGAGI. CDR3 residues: CASSLASGGTDTQYF. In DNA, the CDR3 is TGTGCCAGCAGTTTGGCGAGCGGGGGCACCGATACGCAGTATTTT.

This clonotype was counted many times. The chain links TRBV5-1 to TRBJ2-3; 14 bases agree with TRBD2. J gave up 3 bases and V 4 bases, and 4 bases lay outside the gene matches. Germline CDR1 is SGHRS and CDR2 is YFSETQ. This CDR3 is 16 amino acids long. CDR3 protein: CASSVGLAGGTDTQYF. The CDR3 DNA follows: TGCGCCAGCAGCGTTGGACTAGCGGGAGGAACAGATACGCAGTATTTT. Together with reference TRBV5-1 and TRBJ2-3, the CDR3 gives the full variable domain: KAGVTQTPRYLIKTRGQQVTLSCSPISGHRSVSWYQQTPGQGLQFLFEYFSETQRNKGNFPGRFSGRQFSNSRSEMNVSTLELGDSALYLCASSVGLAGGTDTQYFGPGTRLTVL.

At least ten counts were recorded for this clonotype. DNA of the CDR3: TGCAGTGCTGTACCGGGACAGCAAAGCACAGATACGCAGTATTTT. It codes for CSAVPGQQSTDTQYF. The chain employs TRBV20-1 and TRBJ2-3; TRBD1 aligns across 7 bases. With 5 bases clipped from V and 0 bases from J, the junction kept 8 bases outside the gene matches. The CDR3 has 15 amino acids. Germline V gene lookup returns CDR1 DFQATT and CDR2 SNEGSKA (reference sequence).

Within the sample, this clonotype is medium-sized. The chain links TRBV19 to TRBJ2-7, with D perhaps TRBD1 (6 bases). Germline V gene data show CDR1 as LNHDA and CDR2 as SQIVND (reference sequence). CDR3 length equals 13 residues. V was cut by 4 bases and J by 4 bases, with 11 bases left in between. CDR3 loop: CASSRTEVYEQYF. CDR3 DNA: TGTGCCAGTAGTAGGACAGAAGTTTACGAGCAGTACTTC.

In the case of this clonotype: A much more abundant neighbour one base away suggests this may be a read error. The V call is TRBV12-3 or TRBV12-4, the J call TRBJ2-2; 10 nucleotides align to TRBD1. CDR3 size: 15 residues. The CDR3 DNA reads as TGTGCCAGCAGTCTGCGGACAGGGGGAGCCGGGGAGCTGTCTTTT. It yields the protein CASSLRTGGAGELSF.

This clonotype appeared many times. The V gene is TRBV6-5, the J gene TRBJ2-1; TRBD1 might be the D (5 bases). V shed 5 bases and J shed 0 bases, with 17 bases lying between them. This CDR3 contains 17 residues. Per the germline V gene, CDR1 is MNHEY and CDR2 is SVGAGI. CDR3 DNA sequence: TGTGCCAGCAGTAAAGGACATTTTTCCAGCTCCTACAATGAGCAGTTCTTC. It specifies CASSKGHFSSSYNEQFF.

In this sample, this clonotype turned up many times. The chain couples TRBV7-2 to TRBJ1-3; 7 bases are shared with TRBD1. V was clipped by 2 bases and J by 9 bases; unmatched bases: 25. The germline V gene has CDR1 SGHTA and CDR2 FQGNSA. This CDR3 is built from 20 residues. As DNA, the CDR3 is TGTGCCAGCAGCTTATATCGCCCCGGGCAAGGACCCTCCGGGACAGTCACCATATATTTT. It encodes CASSLYRPGQGPSGTVTIYF.

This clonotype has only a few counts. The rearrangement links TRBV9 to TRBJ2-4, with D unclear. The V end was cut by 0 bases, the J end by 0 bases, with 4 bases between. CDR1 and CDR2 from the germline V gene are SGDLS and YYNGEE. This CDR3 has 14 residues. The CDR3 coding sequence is TGTGCCAGCAGCGTAGGAGTAGCCAAAAACATTCAGTACTTC. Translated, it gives CASSVGVAKNIQYF.

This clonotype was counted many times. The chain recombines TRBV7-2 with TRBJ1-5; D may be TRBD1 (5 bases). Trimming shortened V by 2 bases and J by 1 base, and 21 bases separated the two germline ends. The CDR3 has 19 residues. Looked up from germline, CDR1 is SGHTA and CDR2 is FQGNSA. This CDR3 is CASSLWGRPSWESNQPQHF. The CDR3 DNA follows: TGTGCCAGCAGCTTATGGGGCAGGCCCTCATGGGAAAGCAATCAGCCCCAGCATTTT.

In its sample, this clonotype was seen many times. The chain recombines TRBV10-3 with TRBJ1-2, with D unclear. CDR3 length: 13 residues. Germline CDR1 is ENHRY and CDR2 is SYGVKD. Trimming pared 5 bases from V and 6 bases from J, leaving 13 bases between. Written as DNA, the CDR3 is TGTGCCATCAGTACGACACAAACCGATGGCTACACCTTC. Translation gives CAISTTQTDGYTF.

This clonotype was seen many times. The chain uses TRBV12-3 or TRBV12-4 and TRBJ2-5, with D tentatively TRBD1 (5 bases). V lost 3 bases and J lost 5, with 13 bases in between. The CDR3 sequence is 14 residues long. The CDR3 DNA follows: TGTGCCAGCAGTTTCGGTGGCAGGGTTGAGACCCAGTACTTC. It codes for CASSFGGRVETQYF.

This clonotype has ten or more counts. The CDR3 coding sequence is TGTGCCAGCAGTCCTCGGACAGGGCTTCAGTATGGCTACACCTTC. This translates into CASSPRTGLQYGYTF. The V call is TRBV14, the J call TRBJ1-2, with 8 bases lining up with TRBD1. Unmatched junction bases numbered 11, after V lost 6 bases and J lost 5 bases. The CDR3 is made up of 15 amino acids. CDR1 is SGHDN and CDR2 is FVKESK in the germline V gene.

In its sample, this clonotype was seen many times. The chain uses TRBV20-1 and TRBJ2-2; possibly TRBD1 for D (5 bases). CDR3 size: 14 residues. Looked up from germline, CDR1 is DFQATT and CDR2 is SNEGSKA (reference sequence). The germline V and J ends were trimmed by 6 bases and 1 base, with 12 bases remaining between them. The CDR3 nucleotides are TGCAGTGCACCGGACATTTTGAACACCGGGGAGCTGTTTTTT. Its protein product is CSAPDILNTGELFF.

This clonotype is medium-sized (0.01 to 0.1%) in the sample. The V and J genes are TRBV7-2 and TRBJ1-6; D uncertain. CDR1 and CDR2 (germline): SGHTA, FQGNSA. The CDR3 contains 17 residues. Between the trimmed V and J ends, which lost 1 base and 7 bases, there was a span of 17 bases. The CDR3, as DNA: TGTGCCAGCAGCTTAGTAGTAAGCGGAGCCGGGAATTCACCCCTCCACTTT. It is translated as CASSLVVSGAGNSPLHF.